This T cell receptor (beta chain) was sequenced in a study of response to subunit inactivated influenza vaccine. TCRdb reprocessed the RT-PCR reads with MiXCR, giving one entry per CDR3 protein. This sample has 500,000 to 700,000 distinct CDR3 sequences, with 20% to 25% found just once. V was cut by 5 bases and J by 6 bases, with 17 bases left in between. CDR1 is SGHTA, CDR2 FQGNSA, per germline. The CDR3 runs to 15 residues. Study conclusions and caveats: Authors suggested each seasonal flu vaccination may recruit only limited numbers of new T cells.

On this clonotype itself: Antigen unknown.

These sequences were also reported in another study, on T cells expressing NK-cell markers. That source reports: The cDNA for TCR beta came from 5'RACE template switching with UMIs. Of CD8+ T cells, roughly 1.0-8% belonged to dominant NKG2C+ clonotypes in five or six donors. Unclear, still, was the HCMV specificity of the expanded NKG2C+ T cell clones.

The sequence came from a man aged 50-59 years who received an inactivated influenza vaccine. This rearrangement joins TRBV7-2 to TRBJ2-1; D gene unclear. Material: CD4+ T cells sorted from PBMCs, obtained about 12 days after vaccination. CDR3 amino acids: CASSLTPASGNEQFF. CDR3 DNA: TGTGCCAGCAGCCTCACTCCGGCCTCCGGCAATGAGCAGTTCTTC.